This TCR beta chain was recorded in a study of cytomegalovirus exposure and HLA in healthy donors. This clone occurred a few times. The junction departs from germline at one end; a sequencing error may be responsible. Germline CDR1 is SEHNR and CDR2 is FQNEAQ (reference sequence). The CDR3 is made up of 17 amino acids. The PCR employed 60 Vbeta primers together with 13 Jbeta primers. Sequencing used immunoSEQ multiplex PCR; TCRdb keeps in-frame clones, though not all of them. The table lists approximately 170,000 clones, 65% to 85% of them singletons. The origin of this receptor is a woman aged 45 to 65 in good health and CMV-seropositive. Sequencing was performed on PBMCs. The rearrangement uses TRBV7-9 and TRBJ1-1; tentatively, D is TRBD1 (5 bases). CDR3 sequence (DNA): TGTTCCAGCAGCCCCCCCCTTTGGGAGGGGAGGAACACTGAAGCTTTCTTT. This codes for CSSSPPLWEGRNTEAFF.